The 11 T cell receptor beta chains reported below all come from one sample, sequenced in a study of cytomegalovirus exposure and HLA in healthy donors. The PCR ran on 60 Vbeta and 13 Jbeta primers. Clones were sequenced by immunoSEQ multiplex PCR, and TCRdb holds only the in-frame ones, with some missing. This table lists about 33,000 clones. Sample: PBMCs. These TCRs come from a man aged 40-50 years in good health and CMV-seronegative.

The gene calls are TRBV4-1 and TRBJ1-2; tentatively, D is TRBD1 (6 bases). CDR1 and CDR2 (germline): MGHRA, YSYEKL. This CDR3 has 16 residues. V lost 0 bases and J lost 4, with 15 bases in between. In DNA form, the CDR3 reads TGCGCCAGCAGCCAAGATTGGGTCGGGGGGGCCTATGGCTACACCTTC. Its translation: CASSQDWVGGAYGYTF.

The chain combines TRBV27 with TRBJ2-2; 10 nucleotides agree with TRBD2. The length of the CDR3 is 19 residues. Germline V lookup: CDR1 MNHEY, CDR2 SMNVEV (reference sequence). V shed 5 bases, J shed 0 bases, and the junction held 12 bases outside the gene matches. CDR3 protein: CASSPGSSGRGANTGELFF. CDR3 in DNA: TGTGCCAGCAGTCCTGGTTCTAGCGGGAGAGGGGCGAACACCGGGGAGCTGTTTTTT.

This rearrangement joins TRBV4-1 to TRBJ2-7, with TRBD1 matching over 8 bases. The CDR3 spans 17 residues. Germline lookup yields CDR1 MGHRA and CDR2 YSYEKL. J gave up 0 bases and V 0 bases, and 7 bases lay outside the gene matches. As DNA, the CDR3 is TGCGCCAGCAGCCAAGATTGGAGGACAGGGTACTCCTACGAGCAGTACTTC. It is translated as CASSQDWRTGYSYEQYF.

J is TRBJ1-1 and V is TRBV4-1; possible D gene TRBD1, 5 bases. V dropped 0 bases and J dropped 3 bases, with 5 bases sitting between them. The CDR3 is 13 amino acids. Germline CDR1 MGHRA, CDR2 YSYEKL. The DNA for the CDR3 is TGCGCCAGCAGCCAAGAGACAGACACTGAAGCTTTCTTT. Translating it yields CASSQETDTEAFF.

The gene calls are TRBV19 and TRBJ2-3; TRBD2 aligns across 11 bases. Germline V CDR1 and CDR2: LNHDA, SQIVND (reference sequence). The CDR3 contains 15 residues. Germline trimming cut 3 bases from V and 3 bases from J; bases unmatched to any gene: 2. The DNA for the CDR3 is TGTGCCAGTAGTATCCTAGCGGGAGGAACAGATACGCAGTATTTT. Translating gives CASSILAGGTDTQYF.

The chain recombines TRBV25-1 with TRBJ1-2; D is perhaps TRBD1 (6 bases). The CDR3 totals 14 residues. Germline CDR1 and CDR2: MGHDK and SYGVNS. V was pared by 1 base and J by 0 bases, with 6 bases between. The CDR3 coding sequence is TGTGCCAGCAGTGAATCAGGGGCTAACTATGGCTACACCTTC. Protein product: CASSESGANYGYTF.

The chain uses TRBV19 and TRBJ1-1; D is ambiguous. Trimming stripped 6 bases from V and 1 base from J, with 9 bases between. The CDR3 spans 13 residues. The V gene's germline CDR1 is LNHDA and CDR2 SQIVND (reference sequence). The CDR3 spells CASRIQENTEAFF. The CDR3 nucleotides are TGTGCCAGTAGAATTCAGGAGAACACTGAAGCTTTCTTT.

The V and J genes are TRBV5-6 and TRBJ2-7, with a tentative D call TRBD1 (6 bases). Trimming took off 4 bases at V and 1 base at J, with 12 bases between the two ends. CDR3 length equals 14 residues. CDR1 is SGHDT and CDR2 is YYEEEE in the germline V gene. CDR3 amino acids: CASSGMDRSYEQYF. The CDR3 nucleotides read TGTGCCAGCAGCGGAATGGACAGATCCTACGAGCAGTACTTC.

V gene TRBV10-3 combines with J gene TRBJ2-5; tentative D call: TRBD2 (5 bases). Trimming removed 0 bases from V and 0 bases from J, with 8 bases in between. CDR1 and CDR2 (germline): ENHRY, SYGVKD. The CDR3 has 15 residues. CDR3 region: CAISESSRDQETQYF. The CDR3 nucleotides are TGTGCCATCAGTGAGTCCTCGAGGGACCAAGAGACCCAGTACTTC.

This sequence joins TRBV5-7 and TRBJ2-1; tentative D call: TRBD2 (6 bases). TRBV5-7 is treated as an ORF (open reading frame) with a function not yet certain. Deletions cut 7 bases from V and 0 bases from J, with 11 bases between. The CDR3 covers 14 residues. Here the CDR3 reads CASALGSSYNEQFF. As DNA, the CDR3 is TGTGCCAGCGCTCTCGGGAGCTCCTACAATGAGCAGTTCTTC.

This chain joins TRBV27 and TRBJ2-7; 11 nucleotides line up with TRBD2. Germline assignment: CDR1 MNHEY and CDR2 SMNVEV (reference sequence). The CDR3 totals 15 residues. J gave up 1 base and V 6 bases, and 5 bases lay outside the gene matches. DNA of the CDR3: TGTGCCAGCAGGCAGGGACTAGCGGTATCCTACGAGCAGTACTTC. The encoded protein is CASRQGLAVSYEQYF.